Listed below are T cell receptor beta chains from one sample, sequenced in a study of blood T cell repertoires in COVID-19. Profiled with immunoSEQ multiplex PCR; TCRdb holds only in-frame clones, not every one. The table shows over 200,000 clones, with 88% occurring only once. Material: peripheral blood. The receptors were sampled from a woman in her sixties with acute or convalescent COVID-19. Both conserved end residues are part of each CDR3. D genes are given only for firm matches. Clone size is given for some rows only: seen once, a few or many times, or a class if the clone is expanded.

J gene | D gene | V gene | clone size | CDR3 protein | CDR3 DNA
TRBJ2-7 | TRBD1 | TRBV4-2 | few | CASSQARGQGISYEQYF | TGTGCCAGCAGCCAAGCAAGGGGACAGGGAATCTCCTACGAGCAGTACTTC
TRBJ1-6 | TRBD1 | TRBV18 | . | CASSTTGGTGDSPLHF | TGTGCCAGCTCAACTACCGGTGGGACAGGAGACTCACCCCTCCACTTT
TRBJ2-1 | TRBD1 | TRBV10-1 | . | CASSRTGNEQFF | TGCGCCAGCAGTAGGACAGGGAATGAGCAGTTCTTC
TRBJ2-3 | TRBD2 | TRBV5-1 | few | CASSLLGGTGTDTQYF | TGCGCCAGCAGCTTGTTGGGGGGGACTGGCACAGATACGCAGTATTTT
TRBJ2-1 | TRBD1 | TRBV6-6 | . | CASGLGRGRNNEQFF | TGTGCCAGCGGGCTGGGCAGGGGGCGGAACAATGAGCAGTTCTTC
TRBJ1-3 | . | TRBV12-3/TRBV12-4 | once | CASSWDRNTIYF | TGTGCCAGCAGTTGGGACAGAAACACCATATATTTT
TRBJ2-1 | TRBD2 | TRBV16 | . | CASSQSGASGGNEQFF | TGTGCCAGCAGCCAATCGGGGGCTAGCGGGGGGAATGAGCAGTTCTTC
TRBJ1-1 | . | TRBV28 | . | CASRGQRGTEAFF | TGTGCCAGCAGGGGACAAAGGGGCACTGAAGCTTTCTTT
TRBJ2-6 | . | TRBV18 | . | CASSSKDSPLSGANVLTF | TGTGCCAGCTCGTCTAAAGACAGTCCGCTCTCTGGGGCCAACGTCCTGACTTTC
TRBJ1-1 | . | TRBV19 | . | CASSIGARVRTEAFF | TGTGCCAGTAGTATTGGGGCCAGGGTTAGAACTGAAGCTTTCTTT
TRBJ2-2 | . | TRBV5-1 | few | CASSSGGPFTGELFF | TGCGCCAGCAGCTCTGGAGGGCCGTTCACCGGGGAGCTGTTTTTT
TRBJ2-7 | . | TRBV19 | . | CASSIGATASWAYEQYF | TGTGCCAGTAGTATAGGGGCAACCGCCTCATGGGCCTACGAGCAGTACTTC
TRBJ2-3 | . | TRBV19 | . | CASSIRSGVSTDTQYF | TGTGCCAGTAGTATAAGGAGTGGAGTTAGCACAGATACGCAGTATTTT
TRBJ2-2 | . | TRBV11-2 | . | CASSLTGPGELFF | TGTGCCAGCAGCTTAACAGGGCCCGGGGAGCTGTTTTTT
TRBJ1-2 | . | TRBV12-3/TRBV12-4 | . | CASSNRDFGGYTF | TGTGCCAGCAGCAACCGGGACTTCGGTGGCTACACCTTC
TRBJ1-1 | TRBD1 | TRBV19 | . | CASSIRQGRTEAFF | TGTGCCAGTAGTATTCGACAGGGGAGGACTGAAGCTTTCTTT
TRBJ1-5 | TRBD1 | TRBV19 | . | CASSIDRTGVSNQPQHF | TGTGCCAGTAGTATAGACCGGACAGGGGTAAGCAATCAGCCCCAGCATTTT
TRBJ2-5 | TRBD2 | TRBV29-1 | . | CSGRGSGETQYF | TGCAGTGGGCGGGGGAGCGGGGAGACCCAGTACTTC
TRBJ1-2 | TRBD1 | TRBV5-4 | . | CASRAGTGGSNGYTF | TGTGCCAGCAGAGCCGGGACAGGGGGATCGAATGGCTACACCTTC
TRBJ2-1 | TRBD2 | TRBV6-5 | . | CASSYASGSSYNEQFF | TGTGCCAGCAGTTACGCTAGCGGTAGCTCCTACAATGAGCAGTTCTTC
TRBJ2-3 | . | TRBV6-6 | . | CASSSAEAGADTQYF | TGTGCCAGCAGTTCCGCCGAGGCCGGGGCAGATACGCAGTATTTT
TRBJ1-1 | TRBD1 | TRBV25-1 | . | CASSPRTGGYTEAFF | TGTGCCAGCAGCCCGCGGACAGGTGGGTACACTGAAGCTTTCTTT
TRBJ1-4 | . | TRBV5-6 | . | CASSLGSEKLFF | TGTGCCAGCAGCTTGGGTAGTGAAAAACTGTTTTTT
TRBJ1-4 | . | TRBV21-1 | . | CASSSEVEGRTIMTNEKLFF | TGTGCCAGCAGCTCTGAGGTGGAGGGGAGGACAATTATGACTAATGAAAAACTGTTTTTT
TRBJ2-1 | TRBD1 | TRBV14 | . | CASSQGRPRGTGINEQFF | TGTGCCAGCAGCCAAGGACGGCCCCGGGGGACAGGGATCAATGAGCAGTTCTTC
TRBJ1-2 | TRBD1 | TRBV6-6 | . | CASTDLADRDYGYTF | TGTGCCAGCACCGACTTGGCCGACAGGGACTATGGCTACACCTTC
TRBJ2-2 | . | TRBV12-5 | . | CASGSGLRNTGELFF | TGTGCTAGTGGTTCGGGACTGAGGAACACCGGGGAGCTGTTTTTT
TRBJ2-6 | TRBD2 | TRBV4-2 | . | CASSPTEREGSGANVLTF | TGTGCCAGCAGCCCCACTGAGCGGGAGGGTTCTGGGGCCAACGTCCTGACTTTC
TRBJ1-1 | . | TRBV5-8 | . | CASSHIRTDEAFF | TGTGCCAGCAGTCACATTCGGACTGACGAAGCTTTCTTT
TRBJ2-7 | . | TRBV5-4 | few | CASSLVGGRYEQYF | TGTGCCAGCAGCTTGGTGGGAGGCCGCTACGAGCAGTACTTC
TRBJ1-6 | TRBD1 | TRBV5-1 | . | CASSEGQGWSPLHF | TGCGCCAGCAGCGAGGGACAGGGTTGGTCACCCCTCCACTTT
TRBJ2-3 | . | TRBV27 | . | CASSLSSVADTQYF | TGTGCCAGCAGTTTATCGTCTGTCGCAGATACGCAGTATTTT
TRBJ1-5 | . | TRBV28 | . | CASSLGRSGTRNQPQHF | TGTGCCAGCAGTTTAGGTAGATCCGGGACTAGGAATCAGCCCCAGCATTTT
TRBJ1-6 | . | TRBV5-8 | . | CASSWASYNSPLHF | TGTGCCAGCTCGTGGGCCTCCTATAATTCACCCCTCCACTTT
TRBJ1-3 | . | TRBV5-8 | . | CASSLRGYGNTIYF | TGTGCCAGCAGCTTGCGGGGTTATGGAAACACCATATATTTT
TRBJ2-1 | TRBD1 | TRBV5-4 | . | CASNLQGAGNNEQFF | TGTGCCAGCAACTTACAGGGGGCAGGGAATAATGAGCAGTTCTTC
TRBJ2-1 | TRBD2 | TRBV7-3 | . | CASSLRTSGASEQFF | TGTGCCAGCAGCTTACGGACTAGCGGGGCATCTGAGCAGTTCTTC
TRBJ1-2 | . | TRBV5-6 | . | CASRRGFNYGYTF | TGTGCCAGCAGACGAGGGTTTAACTATGGCTACACCTTC
TRBJ1-1 | TRBD1 | TRBV5-1 | . | CASSLEKTGVNTEAFF | TGCGCCAGCAGCTTGGAGAAGACAGGGGTGAACACTGAAGCTTTCTTT
TRBJ2-1 | . | TRBV11-2 | . | CASSSLTSYNEQFF | TGTGCCAGCAGCTCCCTGACATCCTACAATGAGCAGTTCTTC
TRBJ1-1 | . | TRBV30 | few | CAWSERLTGRNTEAFF | TGTGCCTGGAGTGAGCGCTTGACCGGTAGGAACACTGAAGCTTTCTTT
TRBJ2-6 | . | TRBV29-1 | . | CSVSPGPGANVLTF | TGCAGCGTCTCCCCAGGGCCTGGGGCCAACGTCCTGACTTTC
TRBJ2-3 | TRBD2 | TRBV9 | . | CASNLGTSVTDTQYF | TGTGCCAGCAACTTAGGGACTAGCGTTACAGATACGCAGTATTTT
TRBJ1-5 | TRBD1 | TRBV7-2 | . | CASSADRGNQPQHF | TGTGCCAGCAGCGCCGACAGGGGGAATCAGCCCCAGCATTTT
TRBJ2-5 | TRBD2 | TRBV18 | . | CASSRLAGVQETQYF | TGTGCCAGCTCACGCTTAGCGGGAGTCCAAGAGACCCAGTACTTC
TRBJ2-3 | TRBD1 | TRBV30 | few | CAWSVGQGGTQYF | TGTGCCTGGAGTGTGGGACAGGGTGGTACGCAGTATTTT
TRBJ2-1 | TRBD2 | TRBV5-4 | . | CASSLGLLAGGYNEQFF | TGTGCCAGCAGCTTGGGCCTACTAGCGGGGGGTTACAATGAGCAGTTCTTC
TRBJ1-5 | . | TRBV10-2 | once | CASSGIQPNQPQHF | TGCGCCAGCAGTGGTATACAGCCCAATCAGCCCCAGCATTTT
TRBJ2-2 | TRBD1 | TRBV18 | . | CASSEDRDYTGELFF | TGTGCCAGCTCAGAGGACAGGGACTACACCGGGGAGCTGTTTTTT
TRBJ1-1 | TRBD1 | TRBV5-1 | . | CASSLDGQGLNTEAFF | TGCGCCAGCAGCTTGGACGGACAGGGCTTGAACACTGAAGCTTTCTTT